The table lists the clone carrying this T cell receptor (beta chain) with many counts. The CDR3 is 13 amino acids. The germline gives CDR1 LNHNV, CDR2 YYDKDF (reference sequence). Trimming at V came to 0 bases and at J to 8 bases, leaving 3 bases not matched to a gene. This sample was taken from a study of neurological immune-mediated disorders. It was from 2 million PBMCs stored at -80 C that the unsorted libraries were obtained. Sequencing runs each yielded over 160 million TCR-beta sequences from 15-18 subjects. Via MiXCR, TCRdb re-called the 5' RACE reads, giving one row per CDR3 protein. The data contain about 65,000 distinct CDR3 sequences, about 4% of them singletons.

This receptor was taken from a man aged 45 to 65 with multiple sclerosis. V and J are TRBV15 and TRBJ1-1, with 7 positions matching TRBD1. The specimen sequenced was PBMCs. CDR3 nucleotides: TGTGCCACCAGCAGAGACTCAGGGGGAGAAGCTTTCTTT. This sequence encodes CATSRDSGGEAFF.